This TCR beta chain was identified during a study of control samples from healthy donors and cancer patients. Repertoires were generated with immunoSEQ multiplex PCR, while TCRdb's copy carries only in-frame clones and drops some. Here the sample spans about 130,000 clones, about 93% being singletons. Per germline, CDR1 GTSNPN and CDR2 SVGIG (reference sequence). After removal of 3 bases from V and 2 bases from J, the junction contained 6 bases not matched to a gene. The CDR3 is 14 residues long. The rearrangement uses TRBV30 and TRBJ1-2; the match to TRBD1 covers 7 bases. Sequenced input: blood. This sequence was found in a man aged 18 to 29 in good health. The CDR3 DNA follows: TGTGCCTGGAGCCGCGGGGACAGAAACTATGGCTACACCTTC. Residues: CAWSRGDRNYGYTF.